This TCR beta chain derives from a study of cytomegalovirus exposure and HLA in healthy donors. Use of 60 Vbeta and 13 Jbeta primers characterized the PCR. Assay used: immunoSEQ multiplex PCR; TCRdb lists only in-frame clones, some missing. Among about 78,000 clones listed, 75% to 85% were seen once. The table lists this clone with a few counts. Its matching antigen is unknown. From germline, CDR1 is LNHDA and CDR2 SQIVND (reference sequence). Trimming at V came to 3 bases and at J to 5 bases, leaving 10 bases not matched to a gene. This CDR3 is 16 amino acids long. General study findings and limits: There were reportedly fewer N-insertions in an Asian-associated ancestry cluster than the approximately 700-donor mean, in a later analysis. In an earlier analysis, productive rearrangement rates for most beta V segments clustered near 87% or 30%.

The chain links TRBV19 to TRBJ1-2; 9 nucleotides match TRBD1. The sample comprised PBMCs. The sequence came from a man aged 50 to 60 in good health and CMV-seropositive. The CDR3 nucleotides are TGTGCCAGTAGTATCCGCCTCGCGACAGGGGGATATGGCTACACCTTC. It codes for CASSIRLATGGYGYTF.